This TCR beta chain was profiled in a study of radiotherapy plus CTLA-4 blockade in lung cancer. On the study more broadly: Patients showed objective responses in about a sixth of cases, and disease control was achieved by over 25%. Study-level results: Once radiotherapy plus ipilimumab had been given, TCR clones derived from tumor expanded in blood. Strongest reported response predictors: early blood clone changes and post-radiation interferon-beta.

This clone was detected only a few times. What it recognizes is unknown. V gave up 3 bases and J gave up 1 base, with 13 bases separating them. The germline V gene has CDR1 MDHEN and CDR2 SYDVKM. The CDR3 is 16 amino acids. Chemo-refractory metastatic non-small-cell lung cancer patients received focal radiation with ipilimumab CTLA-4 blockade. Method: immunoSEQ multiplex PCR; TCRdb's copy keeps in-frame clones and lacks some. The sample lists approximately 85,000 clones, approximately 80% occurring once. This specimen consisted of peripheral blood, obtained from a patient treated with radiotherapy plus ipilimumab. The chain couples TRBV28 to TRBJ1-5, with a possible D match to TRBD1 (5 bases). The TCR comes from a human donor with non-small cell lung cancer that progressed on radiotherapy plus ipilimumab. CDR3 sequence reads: CASSFFSGTSNQPQHF. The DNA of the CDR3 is TGTGCCAGCAGTTTCTTCTCGGGGACCAGCAATCAGCCCCAGCATTTT.